Shown below are 6 T cell receptor beta chains from a single sample sequenced in a study of shared T cell receptors in the human thymus (dated by TCRdb to 2020 to 2022). Libraries were built with the immunoSEQ multiplex PCR assay. TCRdb's version of the immuneACCESS table is confined to in-frame rearrangements and falls short of the full clone set. An unresolved V gene accounts for under half of the shortfall where checked; the remainder is of unknown origin. This sample gives hundreds of thousands of clones in total; around nine tenths of them show up just once. 0.008% to 0.011% of the sample is in the top ten clones. This same sample was also taken into another study, of human thymus T cells.

Sequencing was done on a sample of thymocytes. Receptors were obtained from a boy less than two years old with a congenital heart defect. Donor details come from another sample of the same person, matched by shared clones.

The V and J genes are TRBV14 and TRBJ2-4; D is perhaps TRBD1 (6 bases). Trimming took 4 bases from V and 2 from J, leaving 15 bases between them. The germline V gene encodes CDR1 SGHDN and CDR2 FVKESK. The CDR3 runs 16 residues. CDR3 coding DNA: TGTGCCAGCAGCCTCGTTCAGGGGATGCCCAAAAACATTCAGTACTTC. Protein sequence: CASSLVQGMPKNIQYF.

The chain carries TRBV12-5 and TRBJ2-3; 8 positions match TRBD1. J gave up 10 bases and V 0 bases, and 12 bases lay outside the gene matches. Germline lookup yields CDR1 LGHNT and CDR2 FRNRAP. CDR3 size: 16 residues. The chain's CDR3 is CASGLVLWDRRPAQYF. The DNA of the CDR3 is TGTGCTAGTGGTTTGGTCTTGTGGGACAGGCGACCTGCGCAGTATTTT.

The chain links TRBV4-2 to TRBJ2-3; 8 bases are shared with TRBD2. CDR3 length: 17 residues. Germline V gene lookup returns CDR1 LGHNA and CDR2 YNFKEQ. V lost 2 bases to trimming and J lost 4 bases; unmatched junction nucleotides: 11. For the CDR3, the DNA is TGTGCCAGCAGCCAAAACGAGGAGCGGGAGTTACCAGATACGCAGTATTTT. As protein: CASSQNEERELPDTQYF.

The chain uses TRBV9 and TRBJ2-1, with 9 bases matching TRBD1. This CDR3 has 17 amino acids. The germline V gene encodes CDR1 SGDLS and CDR2 YYNGEE. V shed 0 bases and J 4 bases; nucleotides not matched to a gene: 8. The CDR3 DNA follows: TGTGCCAGCAGCGTAGCCCCTCCGACAGGGGGATACAATGAGCAGTTCTTC. Its protein product is CASSVAPPTGGYNEQFF.

The chain couples TRBV6-5 to TRBJ2-2, with D perhaps TRBD1 (6 bases). In germline, CDR1 is MNHEY, CDR2 SVGAGI. This CDR3 has 14 amino acids. With 6 bases removed from V and 2 bases from J, the gap between germline ends came to 10 bases. The DNA for the CDR3 is TGTGCCAGCAGGCAACAGGGTAACACCGGGGAGCTGTTTTTT. It is translated as CASRQQGNTGELFF.

The chain joins TRBV30 to TRBJ2-7, with 11 nucleotides matching TRBD2. Trimming cost V 0 bases and J 2 bases; bases outside gene matches: 15. Germline V gives CDR1 GTSNPN, CDR2 SVGIG (reference sequence). The CDR3 consists of 19 residues. The CDR3 here is CAWSVALAGGPRPPYEQYF. The CDR3 nucleotides are TGTGCCTGGAGTGTAGCCCTAGCGGGAGGTCCGCGTCCTCCCTACGAGCAGTACTTC.